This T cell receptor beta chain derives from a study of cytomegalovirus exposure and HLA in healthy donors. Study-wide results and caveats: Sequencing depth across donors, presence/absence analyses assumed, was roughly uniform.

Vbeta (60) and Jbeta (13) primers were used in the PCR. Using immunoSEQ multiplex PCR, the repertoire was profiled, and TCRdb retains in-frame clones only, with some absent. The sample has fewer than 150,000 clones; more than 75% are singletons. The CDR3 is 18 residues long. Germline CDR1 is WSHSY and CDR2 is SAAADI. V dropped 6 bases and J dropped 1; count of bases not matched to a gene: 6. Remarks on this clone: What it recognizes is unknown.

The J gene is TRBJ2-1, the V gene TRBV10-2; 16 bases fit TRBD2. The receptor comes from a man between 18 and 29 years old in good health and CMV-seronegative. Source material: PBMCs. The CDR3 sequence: CASREGLAGGDSYNEQFF. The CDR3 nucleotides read TGCGCCAGCAGGGAGGGACTAGCGGGAGGGGATTCCTACAATGAGCAGTTCTTC.